This passage covers 32 T cell receptor beta chains from one sample sequenced in a study of beta chain features in type 1 diabetes. Of the isolated RNA, all was reverse transcribed, and so the sequenced material was expressed TCRB transcripts. Clones were sequenced by immunoSEQ multiplex PCR, and TCRdb holds only the in-frame ones, with some missing. This table holds some 150,000 clones, 11% found once. The specimen sequenced was central memory CD4+ T cells from blood. Receptor source: a man between 18 and 29 years old in good health.

J is TRBJ2-2 and V is TRBV5-4; 10 bases are shared with TRBD1. Germline-derived CDR1 and CDR2 are SGHNT and YYREEE (reference sequence). The CDR3 runs 15 residues. Trimming took 4 bases from V and 11 from J; bases not matched to a gene: 11. The CDR3 spells CASSQSPGTGVELFF. For the CDR3, the DNA is TGTGCCAGCAGCCAAAGTCCCGGGACAGGGGTCGAGCTGTTTTTT. Full variable domain (remainder filled in from reference TRBV5-4 and TRBJ2-2): ETGVTQSPTHLIKTRGQQVTLRCSSQSGHNTVSWYQQALGQGPQFIFQYYREEENGRGNFPPRFSGLQFPNYSSELNVNALELDDSALYLCASSQSPGTGVELFFGEGSRLTVL.

This clone was seen only a few times. V is TRBV6-5 and J is TRBJ2-5; TRBD2 matches at 12 bases. Per germline, CDR1 MNHEY and CDR2 SVGAGI. Trimming at V came to 7 bases and at J to 5 bases, leaving 5 bases not matched to a gene. This CDR3 is built from 14 residues. The CDR3 protein is CASNRLAGVETQYF. The CDR3 DNA reads as TGTGCCAGCAATCGACTAGCGGGAGTCGAGACCCAGTACTTC.

V gene TRBV7-2 combines with J gene TRBJ1-2; 8 bases line up with TRBD1. J lost 6 bases, V lost 7 bases, and 7 bases had no gene match. The germline V gene encodes CDR1 SGHTA and CDR2 FQGNSA. The CDR3 has 13 residues. The CDR3 reads CASTEDRADGYTF. The CDR3 coding sequence is TGTGCCAGCACCGAGGACAGGGCGGATGGCTACACCTTC.

This clone came up a few times. In DNA form, the CDR3 reads TGTGCCAGCATTCCAGGCGTAGATCTTGAGCAGTACTTC. Its translation: CASIPGVDLEQYF. The J gene is TRBJ2-7, the V gene TRBV28; no clear D. Trimming stripped 7 bases from V and 7 bases from J, with 17 bases between. Germline V lookup: CDR1 MDHEN, CDR2 SYDVKM. The CDR3 loop spans 13 amino acids.

The chain combines TRBV7-2 with TRBJ1-1, with unresolved D. The V gene lost 4 bases and the J gene lost 8 bases, with 17 bases spanning the gap. Germline loops: CDR1 SGHTA, CDR2 FQGNSA. The CDR3 is 14 residues long. The CDR3 nucleotides read TGTGCCAGCAGCTCGCGGGGAAAAACGGAAGAAGCTTTCTTT. It yields the protein CASSSRGKTEEAFF.

A few counts support this clone. The genes are TRBV5-1 and TRBJ2-7, with TRBD1 identical over 8 bases. Germline trimming cut 3 bases from V and 6 bases from J; bases unmatched to any gene: 2. From germline, CDR1 is SGHRS and CDR2 YFSETQ. This CDR3 spans 12 amino acids. The CDR3, as DNA: TGCGCCAGCAGCTCGACAGGGGTCGAGCAGTACTTC. Protein: CASSSTGVEQYF.

In its sample, this clone was seen a few times. This rearrangement joins TRBV28 to TRBJ1-1, with TRBD1 matching 8 bases. V lost 5 bases, J lost 5 bases, and 10 bases stayed unmatched. This CDR3 is 15 amino acids long. The V gene's germline CDR1 is MDHEN and CDR2 SYDVKM. DNA of the CDR3: TGTGCCAGCAGTCCGCCGACAGGGGATTTGACTGAAGCTTTCTTT. It is translated as CASSPPTGDLTEAFF.

The rearrangement links TRBV9 to TRBJ1-2, with D uncertain. Trimming stripped 4 bases from V and 4 bases from J, with 14 bases between. Germline CDR1 is SGDLS and CDR2 is YYNGEE. The CDR3 runs to 14 residues. CDR3 amino acids: CASSRPDRGYGYTF. The CDR3 DNA sequence: TGTGCCAGCAGCAGACCCGACCGAGGCTATGGCTACACCTTC.

This clone was recorded a few times. V gene TRBV28 combines with J gene TRBJ1-2, with D hard to call. This CDR3 comprises 17 residues. Germline CDR1 reads MDHEN; CDR2 reads SYDVKM. Trimming removed 5 bases at V and 0 bases at J, with 19 bases between. The CDR3 bases are TGTGCCAGCAGTCCTCAACCACAGCGGGGAGCTAACTATGGCTACACCTTC. Translation gives CASSPQPQRGANYGYTF.

In its sample, this clone was seen a few times. This chain connects TRBV15 to TRBJ2-7; TRBD1 matches at 8 bases. The CDR3 totals 16 residues. From germline, CDR1 is LNHNV and CDR2 YYDKDF (reference sequence). V dropped 2 bases and J dropped 3; count of bases not matched to a gene: 9. In DNA, the CDR3 is TGTGCCACCAGCAGACTCAGGGGGCGGATCGGCTACGAGCAGTACTTC. This translates into CATSRLRGRIGYEQYF.

The chain recombines TRBV5-1 with TRBJ2-6; 9 bases line up with TRBD1. The germline gives CDR1 SGHRS, CDR2 YFSETQ. CDR3 length equals 18 residues. Trimming removed 4 bases from V and 2 bases from J; junction bases left unmatched: 10. The CDR3 coding sequence is TGCGCCAGCAGCATCCGGGGACAGGGAGAGGCTGGGGCCAACGTCCTGACTTTC. Translated: CASSIRGQGEAGANVLTF.

This clone came up a few times. CDR3 in amino acids: CASSLLGQTQETQYF. CDR3 nucleotides: TGTGCCAGCAGCCTCCTGGGACAGACACAAGAGACCCAGTACTTC. The chain is built from TRBV9 and TRBJ2-5, with TRBD1 identical over 7 bases. CDR1 is SGDLS and CDR2 is YYNGEE in the germline V gene. The CDR3 extends over 15 amino acids. The junction had 8 bases not matched to a gene; V was cut back by 4 bases and J by 2 bases.

This clone has just a few counts. The chain employs TRBV29-1 and TRBJ1-2; 9 nucleotides match TRBD1. The CDR3 is made up of 14 amino acids. The trim removed 5 bases at V and 4 bases at J, leaving 8 bases unmatched. Germline lookup yields CDR1 SQVTM and CDR2 ANQGSEA. The CDR3 nucleotides are TGCAGCGTTACCGGGACAGGGAATTCCTATGGCTACACCTTC. Translated: CSVTGTGNSYGYTF.

There are a few counts of this clone. Additional DNA sequences in this sample encode the identical CDR3. V is TRBV30 and J is TRBJ1-5; D not certain. The CDR3 covers 13 residues. V lost 2 bases and J 0 bases, leaving 5 bases between the germline ends. CDR1 and CDR2 (germline): GTSNPN, SVGIG (reference sequence). The CDR3 DNA sequence: TGTGCCTGGAGTTTAGCTAGCAATCAGCCCCAGCATTTT. Translating gives CAWSLASNQPQHF.

In this sample, this clone turned up a few times. V and J are TRBV7-2 and TRBJ1-5; D unclear. V gave up 1 base and J gave up 7 bases, with 11 bases separating them. CDR1 and CDR2 (germline): SGHTA, FQGNSA. The CDR3 has 14 residues. In DNA form, the CDR3 reads TGTGCCAGCAGCTTAGTAGACAAGACGCAGCCCCAGCATTTT. Encoded protein: CASSLVDKTQPQHF. Full variable domain (rest looked up from reference TRBV7-2 and TRBJ1-5): GAGVSQSPSNKVTEKGKDVELRCDPISGHTALYWYRQSLGQGLEFLIYFQGNSAPDKSGLPSDRFSAERTGGSVSTLTIQRTQQEDSAVYLCASSLVDKTQPQHFGDGTRLSIL.

This clone was found many times. The chain combines TRBV30 with TRBJ1-3, with D uncertain. This CDR3 has 17 amino acids. V lost 2 bases and J lost 0, with 17 bases in between. Germline CDR1 GTSNPN, CDR2 SVGIG (reference sequence). The CDR3 coding sequence is TGTGCCTGGAGTCCGCACGGTGAGGCTTACTCTGGAAACACCATATATTTT. Its protein is CAWSPHGEAYSGNTIYF.

There are a few counts of this clone. This chain joins TRBV4-1 and TRBJ2-1; perhaps TRBD1 as D (6 bases). V lost 2 bases and J lost 7, with 15 bases in between. In germline, CDR1 is MGHRA, CDR2 YSYEKL. This CDR3 is 15 amino acids long. The CDR3 protein is CASSQPQGFPNEQFF. In DNA form, the CDR3 reads TGCGCCAGCAGCCAACCACAGGGTTTCCCGAATGAGCAGTTCTTC.

This clone has ten or more counts. The V call is TRBV7-2, the J call TRBJ1-1; no definite D call. Per the germline V gene, CDR1 is SGHTA and CDR2 is FQGNSA. The V end was cut by 5 bases, the J end by 0 bases, with 10 bases between. The CDR3 length is 14 residues. CDR3 in amino acids: CASSVSYMNTEAFF. CDR3 DNA: TGTGCCAGCAGCGTAAGCTACATGAACACTGAAGCTTTCTTT.

This clone showed up just a few times. The V call is TRBV4-3, the J call TRBJ2-1; 8 bases match TRBD1. CDR1 is LGHNA and CDR2 is YSLEER in the germline V gene. V lost 1 base to trimming and J lost 9 bases; unmatched junction nucleotides: 14. This CDR3 spans 17 amino acids. CDR3 sequence: CASSQGAFGQGAGEQFF. Written as DNA, the CDR3 is TGCGCCAGCAGCCAAGGAGCTTTCGGCCAGGGGGCAGGTGAGCAGTTCTTC.

In its sample, this clone was seen many times. This chain connects TRBV5-1 to TRBJ2-4; no reliable D call. The V end was cut by 4 bases, the J end by 5 bases, with 16 bases between. Germline V gene lookup returns CDR1 SGHRS and CDR2 YFSETQ. The length of the CDR3 is 15 residues. In DNA form, the CDR3 reads TGCGCCAGCAGCCCAGAGATGGGCCGCCAAAACATTCAGTACTTC. As protein: CASSPEMGRQNIQYF. The variable domain in full, with the rest retrieved from reference TRBV5-1 and TRBJ2-4, is KAGVTQTPRYLIKTRGQQVTLSCSPISGHRSVSWYQQTPGQGLQFLFEYFSETQRNKGNFPGRFSGRQFSNSRSEMNVSTLELGDSALYLCASSPEMGRQNIQYFGAGTRLSVL.

This clone was detected a few times. CDR3 bases: TGTGCCTTAGGAGGGTTGAAAGAGACCCAGTACTTC. Residues: CALGGLKETQYF. This rearrangement joins TRBV30 to TRBJ2-5; D perhaps matches TRBD2 (6 bases). The germline V and J ends were trimmed by 7 bases and 3 bases, with 12 bases remaining between them. CDR1 and CDR2 (germline): GTSNPN, SVGIG (reference sequence). The CDR3 runs 12 residues.

This chain links TRBV4-2 with TRBJ2-7; D is perhaps TRBD1 (5 bases). V lost 0 bases, J lost 3 bases, and 12 bases lay in between. From germline, CDR1 is LGHNA and CDR2 YNFKEQ. The CDR3 runs to 15 residues. This CDR3 is CASSQEQGSFYEQYF. The CDR3 bases are TGTGCCAGCAGCCAAGAGCAGGGATCCTTCTACGAGCAGTACTTC.

This chain connects TRBV5-1 to TRBJ2-3, with TRBD2 matching 8 bases. The CDR3 loop spans 15 amino acids. V shed 4 bases, J shed 0 bases, and the junction held 4 bases outside the gene matches. Per the germline V gene, CDR1 is SGHRS and CDR2 is YFSETQ. The CDR3 protein is CASSGTSGSTDTQYF. CDR3 coding DNA: TGCGCCAGCAGCGGAACTAGCGGTAGCACAGATACGCAGTATTTT.

This chain connects TRBV7-2 to TRBJ2-1, with D possibly matching TRBD1 (6 bases). CDR1 is SGHTA and CDR2 is FQGNSA in the germline V gene. The ends were cut back, 2 bases at V and 7 bases at J, with 9 bases in the middle. CDR3 length: 13 amino acids. This chain's CDR3 is CASSLITGNEQFF. CDR3 bases: TGTGCCAGCAGCTTAATCACAGGGAATGAGCAGTTCTTC.

The rearrangement links TRBV7-9 to TRBJ2-7; 9 nucleotides align to TRBD1. This CDR3 spans 15 amino acids. CDR1 and CDR2 (germline): SEHNR, FQNEAQ (reference sequence). V lost 5 bases and J lost 2; bases outside the gene matches: 7. CDR3 sequence: CASSLSGDRAYEQYF. The CDR3 coding sequence is TGTGCCAGCAGCCTCTCCGGGGACAGGGCCTACGAGCAGTACTTC.

This chain joins TRBV6-5 and TRBJ1-1; 12 bases agree with TRBD1. This CDR3 is 15 amino acids long. Germline values: CDR1 MNHEY, CDR2 SVGAGI. The trim removed 6 bases at V and 4 bases at J, leaving 6 bases unmatched. Here the CDR3 DNA reads TGTGCCAGCAGACCGGGACAGGGGGCTTTCACTGAAGCTTTCTTT. It specifies CASRPGQGAFTEAFF.

This clone was recorded at least ten times. CDR3 DNA sequence: TGTGCCAGCACGCAGGGACAGGGGAACACTGAAGCTTTCTTT. Its protein product is CASTQGQGNTEAFF. The chain recombines TRBV9 with TRBJ1-1; 9 nucleotides agree with TRBD1. CDR1 SGDLS and CDR2 YYNGEE come from the germline V gene. This CDR3 is 14 amino acids long. The V gene end was trimmed by 6 bases and the J gene end by 1 base; junction bases not matched to a gene: 4.

The rearrangement links TRBV5-1 to TRBJ1-5; perhaps TRBD1 as D (5 bases). V lost 2 bases to trimming and J lost 3 bases, with 9 bases between them. This CDR3 is built from 14 residues. Germline-derived CDR1 and CDR2 are SGHRS and YFSETQ. CDR3 loop: CASSFGGDNQPQHF. The CDR3, as DNA: TGCGCCAGCAGCTTTGGAGGGGACAATCAGCCCCAGCATTTT.

V is TRBV9 and J is TRBJ2-3; 7 nucleotides align to TRBD2. The V gene end was trimmed by 7 bases and the J gene end by 2 bases; junction bases not matched to a gene: 4. The germline CDR1 and CDR2 sequences are SGDLS and YYNGEE. The CDR3 contains 13 residues. CDR3 bases: TGTGCCAGCGGGCGGGAGTCCACAGATACGCAGTATTTT. This encodes CASGRESTDTQYF.

A few counts support this clone. CDR3 loop: CASSPGQNNYGYTF. CDR3 sequence (DNA): TGCGCCAGCAGCCCGGGACAGAATAACTATGGCTACACCTTC. This sequence joins TRBV5-1 and TRBJ1-2; 7 positions agree with TRBD1. Per germline, CDR1 SGHRS and CDR2 YFSETQ. The CDR3 has 14 residues. The J segment lost 1 base and the V segment lost 4 bases, leaving 4 bases of the junction unmatched.

In its sample, this clone was seen a few times. CDR3 nucleotides: TGTGCCAGTGCCTGGCGGGTGGGCACAGATACGCAGTATTTT. Its translation: CASAWRVGTDTQYF. J is TRBJ2-3 and V is TRBV28; TRBD2 is a possible D gene (5 bases). V gave up 9 bases and J gave up 1 base, with 14 bases separating them. CDR3 size: 14 residues. CDR1 MDHEN and CDR2 SYDVKM come from the germline V gene.

This clone was counted only a few times. CDR3 sequence (DNA): TGTGCCAGCAGCCCAACCTCGGCAGGGAATTTTGCGCAGTTCTTC. This gives the protein CASSPTSAGNFAQFF. This chain connects TRBV28 to TRBJ2-1; D is perhaps TRBD1 (5 bases). With 6 bases removed from V and 12 bases from J, the gap between germline ends came to 24 bases. The CDR3 totals 15 residues. Germline V lookup: CDR1 MDHEN, CDR2 SYDVKM.